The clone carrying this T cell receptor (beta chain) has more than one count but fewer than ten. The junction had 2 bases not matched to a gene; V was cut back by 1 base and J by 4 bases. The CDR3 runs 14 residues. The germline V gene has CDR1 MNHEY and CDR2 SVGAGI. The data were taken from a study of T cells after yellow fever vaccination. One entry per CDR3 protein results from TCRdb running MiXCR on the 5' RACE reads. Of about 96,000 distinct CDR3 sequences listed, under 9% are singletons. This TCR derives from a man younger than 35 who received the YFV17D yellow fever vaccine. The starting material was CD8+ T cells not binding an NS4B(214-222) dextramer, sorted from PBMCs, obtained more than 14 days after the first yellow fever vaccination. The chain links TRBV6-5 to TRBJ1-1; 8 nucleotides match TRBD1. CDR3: CASSYLTGGTEAFF. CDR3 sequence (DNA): TGTGCCAGCAGTTACTTAACAGGGGGCACTGAAGCTTTCTTT.